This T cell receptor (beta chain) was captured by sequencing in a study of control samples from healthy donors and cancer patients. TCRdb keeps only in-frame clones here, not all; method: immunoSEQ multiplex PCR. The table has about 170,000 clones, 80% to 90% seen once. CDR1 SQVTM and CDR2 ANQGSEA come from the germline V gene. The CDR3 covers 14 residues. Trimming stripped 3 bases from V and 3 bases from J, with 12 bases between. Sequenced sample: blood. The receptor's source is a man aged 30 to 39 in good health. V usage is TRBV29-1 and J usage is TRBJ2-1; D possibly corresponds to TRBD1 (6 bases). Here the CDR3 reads CSVEGHTLYNEQFF. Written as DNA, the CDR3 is TGCAGCGTTGAGGGACACACACTCTACAATGAGCAGTTCTTC.